A selection of T cell receptor beta chains follows, all from one sample in a study of T cells after posttransplantation cyclophosphamide. Clones were read by immunoSEQ multiplex PCR, and TCRdb kept only the in-frame ones, dropping some. The data contain tens of thousands of clones, almost 95% of them singletons. What was sequenced was PBMCs. The origin of the receptors is a woman aged 45-65 years in good health and a related stem cell transplant donor. The CDR3 runs from the conserved cysteine through the conserved F or W. Fields, in order: CDR3 protein, CDR3 DNA, J gene, clone size, V gene, D gene. A D gene is named only where the DNA matches it firmly. Clone sizes are given selectively: once, few, many, or a class where the clone is expanded.

CASSREGQGTYEQYF TGTGCCAGCAGCCGAGAGGGACAGGGAACTTACGAGCAGTACTTC TRBJ2-7 . TRBV11-1 TRBD1
CASRVIGGGETQYF TGTGCCAGCAGAGTTATTGGCGGCGGAGAGACCCAGTACTTC TRBJ2-5 . TRBV28 .
CASSHLGESTDTQYF TGTGCCAGCAGCCACCTGGGAGAATCCACAGATACGCAGTATTTT TRBJ2-3 . TRBV7-9 .
CATSGNRGPNTEAFF TGTGCCACCAGCGGCAACAGGGGGCCGAACACTGAAGCTTTCTTT TRBJ1-1 . TRBV15 TRBD1
CAGSGVWSDTQYF TGTGCCGGGTCAGGGGTTTGGTCAGATACGCAGTATTTT TRBJ2-3 . TRBV6-1 .
CASSYRGRQETQYF TGCGCCAGCAGCTACAGGGGGCGCCAAGAGACCCAGTACTTC TRBJ2-5 . TRBV5-1 TRBD1
CASSMGQGGYEQYF TGTGCCAGTAGTATGGGCCAGGGAGGCTACGAGCAGTACTTC TRBJ2-7 . TRBV19 .
CASSQAGSYEQYF TGTGCCAGCAGCCAGGCGGGGTCCTACGAGCAGTACTTC TRBJ2-7 once TRBV14 .
CASSQDRVSDYGYTF TGCGCCAGCAGCCAAGATCGCGTCAGCGACTACGGCTACACCTTC TRBJ1-2 . TRBV4-1 .
CASSLQRSSDYGYTF TGCGCCAGCAGCCTGCAGAGGAGTTCGGACTATGGCTACACCTTC TRBJ1-2 . TRBV4-1 .